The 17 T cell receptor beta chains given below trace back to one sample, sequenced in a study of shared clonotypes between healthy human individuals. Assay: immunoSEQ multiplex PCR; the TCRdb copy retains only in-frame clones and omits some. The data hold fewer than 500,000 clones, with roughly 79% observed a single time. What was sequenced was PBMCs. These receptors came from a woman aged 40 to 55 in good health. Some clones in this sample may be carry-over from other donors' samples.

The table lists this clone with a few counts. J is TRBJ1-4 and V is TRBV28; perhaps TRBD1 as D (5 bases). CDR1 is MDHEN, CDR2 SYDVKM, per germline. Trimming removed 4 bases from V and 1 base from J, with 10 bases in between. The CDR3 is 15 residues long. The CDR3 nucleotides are TGTGCCAGCAGTTGGGGGTTGGTAACTAATGAAAAACTGTTTTTT. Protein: CASSWGLVTNEKLFF.

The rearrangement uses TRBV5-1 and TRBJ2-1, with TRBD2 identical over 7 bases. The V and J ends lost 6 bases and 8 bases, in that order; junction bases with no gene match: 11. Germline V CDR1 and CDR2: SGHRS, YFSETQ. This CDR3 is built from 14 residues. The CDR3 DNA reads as TGCGCCAGCAAGGTACTAACTAGCGCGGATGAGCAGTTCTTC. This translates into CASKVLTSADEQFF.

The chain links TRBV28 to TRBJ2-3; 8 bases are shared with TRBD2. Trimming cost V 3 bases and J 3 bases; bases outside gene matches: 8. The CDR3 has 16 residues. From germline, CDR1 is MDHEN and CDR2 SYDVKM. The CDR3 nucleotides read TGTGCCAGCAGTTTTTCTAGCGGGCTAGGGACAGATACGCAGTATTTT. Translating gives CASSFSSGLGTDTQYF.

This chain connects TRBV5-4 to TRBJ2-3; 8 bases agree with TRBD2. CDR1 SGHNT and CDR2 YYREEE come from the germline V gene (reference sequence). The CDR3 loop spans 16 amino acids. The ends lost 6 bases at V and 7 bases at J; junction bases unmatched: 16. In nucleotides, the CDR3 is TGTGCCAGCACCCCGGGTAAGGCTAGCGGGCCACATACGCAGTATTTT. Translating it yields CASTPGKASGPHTQYF.

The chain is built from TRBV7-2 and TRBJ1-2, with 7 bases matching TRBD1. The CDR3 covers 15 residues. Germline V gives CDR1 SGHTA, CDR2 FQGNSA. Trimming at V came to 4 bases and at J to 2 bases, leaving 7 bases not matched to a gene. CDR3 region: CASSSSGTDNYGYTF. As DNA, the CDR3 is TGTGCCAGCAGCTCTTCCGGGACAGACAACTATGGCTACACCTTC.

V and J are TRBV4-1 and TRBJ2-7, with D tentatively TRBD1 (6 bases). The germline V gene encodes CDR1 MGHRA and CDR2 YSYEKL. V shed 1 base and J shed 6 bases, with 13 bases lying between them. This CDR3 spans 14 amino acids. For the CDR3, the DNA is TGCGCCAGCAGCCAAGCCAACAGGGTCTCCGAGCAGTACTTC. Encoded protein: CASSQANRVSEQYF.

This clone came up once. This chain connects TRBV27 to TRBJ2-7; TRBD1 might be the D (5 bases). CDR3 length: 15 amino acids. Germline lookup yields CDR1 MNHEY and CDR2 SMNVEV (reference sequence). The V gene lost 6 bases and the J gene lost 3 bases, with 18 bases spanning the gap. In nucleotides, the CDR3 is TGTGCCAGCAGCCCCATGACAGCGAATTTCTACGAGCAGTACTTC. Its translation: CASSPMTANFYEQYF.

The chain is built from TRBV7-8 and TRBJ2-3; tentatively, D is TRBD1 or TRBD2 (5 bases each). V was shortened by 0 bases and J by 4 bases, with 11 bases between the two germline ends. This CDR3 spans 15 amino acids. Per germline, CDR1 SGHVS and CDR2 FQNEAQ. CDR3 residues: CASSLAGERADTQYF. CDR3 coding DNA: TGTGCCAGCAGCTTAGCGGGGGAACGAGCAGATACGCAGTATTTT.

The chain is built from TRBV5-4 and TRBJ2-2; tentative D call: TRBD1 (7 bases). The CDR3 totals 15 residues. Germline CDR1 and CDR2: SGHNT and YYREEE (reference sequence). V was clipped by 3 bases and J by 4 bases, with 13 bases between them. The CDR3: CASSSARDSTGELFF. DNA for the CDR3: TGTGCCAGCAGCTCCGCGCGGGACAGCACCGGGGAGCTGTTTTTT.

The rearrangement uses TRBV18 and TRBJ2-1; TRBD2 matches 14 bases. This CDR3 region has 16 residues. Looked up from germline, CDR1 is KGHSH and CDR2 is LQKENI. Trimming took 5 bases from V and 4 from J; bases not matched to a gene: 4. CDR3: CASSDGTSGSYNEQFF. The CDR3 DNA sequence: TGTGCCAGCTCAGATGGGACTAGCGGGAGTTACAATGAGCAGTTCTTC.

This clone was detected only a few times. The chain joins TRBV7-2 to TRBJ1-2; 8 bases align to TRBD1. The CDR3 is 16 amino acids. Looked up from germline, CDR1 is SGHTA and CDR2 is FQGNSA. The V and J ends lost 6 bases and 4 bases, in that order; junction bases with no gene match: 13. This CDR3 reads CASSLPPTGAGYGYTF. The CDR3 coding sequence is TGTGCCAGCAGTCTACCCCCGACAGGGGCCGGCTATGGCTACACCTTC.

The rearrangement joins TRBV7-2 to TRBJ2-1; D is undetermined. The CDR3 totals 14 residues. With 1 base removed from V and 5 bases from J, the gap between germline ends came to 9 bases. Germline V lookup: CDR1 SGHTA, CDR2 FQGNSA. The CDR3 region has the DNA TGTGCCAGCAGCTTAGGGACGGCAAACAATGAGCAGTTCTTC. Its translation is CASSLGTANNEQFF.

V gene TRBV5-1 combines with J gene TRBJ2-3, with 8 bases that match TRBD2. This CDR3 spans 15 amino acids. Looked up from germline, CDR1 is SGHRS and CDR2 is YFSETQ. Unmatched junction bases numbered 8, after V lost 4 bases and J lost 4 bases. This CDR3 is CASSPNPGLADTQYF. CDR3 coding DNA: TGCGCCAGCAGCCCGAACCCGGGACTAGCAGATACGCAGTATTTT. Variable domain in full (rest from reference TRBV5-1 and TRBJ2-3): KAGVTQTPRYLIKTRGQQVTLSCSPISGHRSVSWYQQTPGQGLQFLFEYFSETQRNKGNFPGRFSGRQFSNSRSEMNVSTLELGDSALYLCASSPNPGLADTQYFGPGTRLTVL.

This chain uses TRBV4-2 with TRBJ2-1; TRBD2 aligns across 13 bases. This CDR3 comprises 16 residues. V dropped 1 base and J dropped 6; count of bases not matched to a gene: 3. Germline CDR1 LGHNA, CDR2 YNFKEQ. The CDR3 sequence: CASSQAGTSGINEQFF. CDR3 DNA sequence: TGTGCCAGCAGCCAAGCAGGGACTAGCGGGATCAATGAGCAGTTCTTC.

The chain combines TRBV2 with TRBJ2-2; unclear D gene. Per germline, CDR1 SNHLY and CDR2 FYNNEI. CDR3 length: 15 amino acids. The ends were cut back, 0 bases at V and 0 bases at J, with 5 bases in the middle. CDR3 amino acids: CASSEAGSNTGELFF. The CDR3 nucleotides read TGTGCCAGCAGTGAAGCCGGCTCGAACACCGGGGAGCTGTTTTTT.

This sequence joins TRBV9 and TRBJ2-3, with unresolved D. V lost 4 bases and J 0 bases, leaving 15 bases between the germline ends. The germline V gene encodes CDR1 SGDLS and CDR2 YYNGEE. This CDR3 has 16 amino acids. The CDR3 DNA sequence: TGTGCCAGCAGCCCTCGGTTGGGAACTAGCACAGATACGCAGTATTTT. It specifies CASSPRLGTSTDTQYF. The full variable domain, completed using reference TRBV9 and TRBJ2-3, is DSGVTQTPKHLITATGQRVTLRCSPRSGDLSVYWYQQSLDQGLQFLIQYYNGEERAKGNILERFSAQQFPDLHSELNLSSLELGDSALYFCASSPRLGTSTDTQYFGPGTRLTVL.

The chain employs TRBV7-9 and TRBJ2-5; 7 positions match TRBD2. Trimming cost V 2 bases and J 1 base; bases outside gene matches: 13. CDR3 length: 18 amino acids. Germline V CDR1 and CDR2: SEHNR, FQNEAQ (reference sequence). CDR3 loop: CASSLYGRPVSPQETQYF. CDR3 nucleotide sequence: TGTGCCAGCAGCTTATACGGGAGGCCCGTGTCACCCCAAGAGACCCAGTACTTC.